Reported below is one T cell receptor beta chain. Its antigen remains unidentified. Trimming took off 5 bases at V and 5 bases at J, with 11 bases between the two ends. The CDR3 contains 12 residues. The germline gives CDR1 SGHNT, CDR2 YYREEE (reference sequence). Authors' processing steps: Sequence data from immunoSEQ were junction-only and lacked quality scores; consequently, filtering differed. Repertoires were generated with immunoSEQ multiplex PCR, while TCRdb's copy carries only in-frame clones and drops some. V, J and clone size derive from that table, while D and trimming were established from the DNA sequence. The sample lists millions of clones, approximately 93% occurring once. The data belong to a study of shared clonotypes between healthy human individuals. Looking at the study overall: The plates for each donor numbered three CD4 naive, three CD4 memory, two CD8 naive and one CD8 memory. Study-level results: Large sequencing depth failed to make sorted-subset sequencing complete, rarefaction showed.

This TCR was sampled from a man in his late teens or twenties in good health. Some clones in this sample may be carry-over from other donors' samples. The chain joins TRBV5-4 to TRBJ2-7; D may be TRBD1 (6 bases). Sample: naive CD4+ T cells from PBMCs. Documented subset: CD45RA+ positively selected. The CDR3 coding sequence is TGTGCCAGCAGTCGCCAGGGGAACGAGCAGTACTTC. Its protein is CASSRQGNEQYF.